The rows below give T cell receptor beta chains drawn from one sample of a study of blood T cell repertoires in COVID-19. This table comes from immunoSEQ multiplex PCR, and its TCRdb copy is limited to in-frame clones, with some not included. In the table there are almost 300,000 clones, around nine tenths of which are singletons. The sample comprised peripheral blood. The receptors stem from a man in his 70s with acute or convalescent COVID-19. Both conserved end residues are part of each CDR3.

j_gene: TRBJ2-1
v_gene: TRBV30
CDR3aa: CAWRGTTNEQFF

j_gene: TRBJ1-5
v_gene: TRBV9
CDR3aa: CASSVVDPGRGEHQPQHF

j_gene: TRBJ1-6
v_gene: TRBV12-2
CDR3aa: CASRLATNCRVRSSYNSPLHF

j_gene: TRBJ1-4
v_gene: TRBV7-9
CDR3aa: CASSRTGGNEKLFF

j_gene: TRBJ2-3
v_gene: TRBV5-1
CDR3aa: CASSFQSTDTQYF

j_gene: TRBJ1-5
v_gene: TRBV28
CDR3aa: CASSPPGQSNQPQHF

j_gene: TRBJ2-2
v_gene: TRBV5-1
CDR3aa: CASSLVQGADTGELFF

j_gene: TRBJ2-4
v_gene: TRBV6-2/TRBV6-3
CDR3aa: CASSYLGLAGAAKNIQYF

j_gene: TRBJ1-2
v_gene: TRBV7-3
CDR3aa: CASSPFAWSYGYTF

j_gene: TRBJ2-7
v_gene: TRBV19
CDR3aa: CASGEGGWSYEQYF

j_gene: TRBJ1-4
v_gene: TRBV2
CDR3aa: CASSDGRGVVEKLFF

j_gene: TRBJ1-5
v_gene: TRBV3-1/TRBV3-2
CDR3aa: CASSQGLGELNQPQHF

j_gene: TRBJ2-5
v_gene: TRBV7-9
CDR3aa: CASSRDYQETQYF

j_gene: TRBJ2-3
v_gene: TRBV3-1/TRBV3-2
CDR3aa: CASSQGGGTQYF

j_gene: TRBJ2-7
v_gene: TRBV6-5
CDR3aa: CASRPGQGVPYEQYF

j_gene: TRBJ1-5
v_gene: TRBV24-1
CDR3aa: CATSGMGNQPQHF

j_gene: TRBJ2-7
v_gene: TRBV4-1
CDR3aa: CASRKQNTQGYEQYF

j_gene: TRBJ2-7
v_gene: TRBV28
CDR3aa: CASSLLTGGEQYF

j_gene: TRBJ1-1
v_gene: TRBV15
CDR3aa: CATSRETGPTEAFF

j_gene: TRBJ2-7
v_gene: TRBV29-1
CDR3aa: CSVENSGRGAYEQYF

j_gene: TRBJ2-7
v_gene: TRBV7-9
CDR3aa: CASSLHGTVGDEQYF

j_gene: TRBJ2-7
v_gene: TRBV9
CDR3aa: CASSAGGFEEQYF

j_gene: TRBJ2-3
v_gene: TRBV6-5
CDR3aa: CATTSGRWGDTQYF

j_gene: TRBJ1-2
v_gene: TRBV19
CDR3aa: CASSTQRTGGGGYTF

j_gene: TRBJ2-7
v_gene: TRBV27
CDR3aa: CASSRTGTLSYEQYF

j_gene: TRBJ2-2
v_gene: TRBV10-3
CDR3aa: CAITINGGGHTGELFF

j_gene: TRBJ2-5
v_gene: TRBV5-1
CDR3aa: CASSPTGSNQYF

j_gene: TRBJ2-2
v_gene: TRBV10-3
CDR3aa: CAISGQGKNTGELFF

j_gene: TRBJ1-1
v_gene: TRBV30
CDR3aa: CAWSRGTKAFF

j_gene: TRBJ2-3
v_gene: TRBV2
CDR3aa: CASRDDRETDTQYF

j_gene: TRBJ1-4
v_gene: TRBV7-2
CDR3aa: CASSYRQGTNEKLFF

j_gene: TRBJ2-6
v_gene: TRBV6-5
CDR3aa: CASSSGSGANVLTF

j_gene: TRBJ2-2
v_gene: TRBV27
CDR3aa: CASTDWHTGELFF

j_gene: TRBJ1-5
v_gene: TRBV28
CDR3aa: CASSPGADQPQHF

j_gene: TRBJ1-2
v_gene: TRBV3-1/TRBV3-2
CDR3aa: CASSDVTDANYGYTF

j_gene: TRBJ1-1
v_gene: TRBV10-3
CDR3aa: CAIKRGPGTEAFF

j_gene: TRBJ2-1
v_gene: TRBV9
CDR3aa: CASSVGGTTSSYNEQFF

j_gene: TRBJ1-5
v_gene: TRBV19
CDR3aa: CASKGGYGNQPQHF

j_gene: TRBJ1-5
v_gene: TRBV2
CDR3aa: CASSEGGGQPQHF

j_gene: TRBJ1-2
v_gene: TRBV5-5
CDR3aa: CASSLAPQGAGYTF

j_gene: TRBJ1-3
v_gene: TRBV11-2
CDR3aa: CASSFSGQASGNTIYF

j_gene: TRBJ1-2
v_gene: TRBV28
CDR3aa: CASSLITGAGADYGYTF

j_gene: TRBJ2-7
v_gene: TRBV20-1
CDR3aa: CSASSGNYEQYF

j_gene: TRBJ1-3
v_gene: TRBV7-8
CDR3aa: CASSWNDRASGNTIYF

j_gene: TRBJ1-2
v_gene: TRBV6-5
CDR3aa: CASSPPGGGAGYTF

j_gene: TRBJ1-4
v_gene: TRBV28
CDR3aa: CASSPVGGLNEKLFF

j_gene: TRBJ1-1
v_gene: TRBV7-2
CDR3aa: CASSWSGGNTEAFF

j_gene: TRBJ2-1
v_gene: TRBV7-2
CDR3aa: CASSLASGSSYNEQFF

j_gene: TRBJ2-3
v_gene: TRBV4-3
CDR3aa: CASSQGSGVSTDTQYF

j_gene: TRBJ1-4
v_gene: TRBV3-1/TRBV3-2
CDR3aa: CASSQDPSLGRLCEKLFF

j_gene: TRBJ2-6
v_gene: TRBV18
CDR3aa: CASSRAQGRSGANVLTF

j_gene: TRBJ1-5
v_gene: TRBV2
CDR3aa: CASRRRDRVDQPQHF

j_gene: TRBJ1-2
v_gene: TRBV5-1
CDR3aa: CASSPGHVQNYGYTF